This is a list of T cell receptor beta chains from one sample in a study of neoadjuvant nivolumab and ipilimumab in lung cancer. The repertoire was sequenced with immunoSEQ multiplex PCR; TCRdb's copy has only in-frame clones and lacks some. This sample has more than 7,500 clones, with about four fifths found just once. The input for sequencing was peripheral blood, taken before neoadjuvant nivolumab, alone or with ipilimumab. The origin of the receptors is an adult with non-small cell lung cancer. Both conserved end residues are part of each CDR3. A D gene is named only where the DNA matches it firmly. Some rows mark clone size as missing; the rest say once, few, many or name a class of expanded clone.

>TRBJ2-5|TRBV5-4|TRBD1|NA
CASSSPGQGYGTQYF
TGTGCCAGCAGCTCCCCGGGACAGGGGTACGGGACCCAGTACTTC
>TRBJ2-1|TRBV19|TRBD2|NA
CASSILAGGSYNEQFF
TGTGCCAGTAGTATACTAGCGGGCGGCTCCTACAATGAGCAGTTCTTC
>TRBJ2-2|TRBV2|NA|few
CASSEEDQTGELFF
TGTGCCAGCAGTGAAGAGGACCAAACCGGGGAGCTGTTTTTT
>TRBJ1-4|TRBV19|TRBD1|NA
CASSHPGGAEEKLFF
TGTGCCAGTTCTCACCCAGGGGGCGCAGAAGAAAAACTGTTTTTT
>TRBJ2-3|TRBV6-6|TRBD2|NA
CASSYLAVDVIDTQYF
TGTGCCAGCAGTTACCTAGCGGTAGACGTTATCGATACGCAGTATTTT
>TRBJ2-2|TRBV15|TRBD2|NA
CATSRDLIAGEVPGELFF
TGTGCCACCAGCAGAGATTTAATAGCGGGAGAGGTTCCCGGGGAGCTGTTTTTT
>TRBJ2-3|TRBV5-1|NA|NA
CASSSGGITDTQYF
TGCGCCAGCAGCTCAGGGGGGATCACAGATACGCAGTATTTT
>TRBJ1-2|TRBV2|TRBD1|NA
CASRTGDFGYTF
TGTGCCAGCAGGACAGGGGATTTTGGCTACACCTTC
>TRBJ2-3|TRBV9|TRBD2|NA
CASSVRAGVQDTQYF
TGTGCCAGCAGCGTCCGAGCGGGAGTACAAGATACGCAGTATTTT
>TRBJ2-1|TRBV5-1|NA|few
CASSLAGDPNEQFF
TGCGCCAGCAGCTTGGCCGGCGATCCCAATGAGCAGTTCTTC
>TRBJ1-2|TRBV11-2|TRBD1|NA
CASSAGTGLYGYTF
TGTGCCAGCAGCGCAGGGACAGGCCTATATGGCTACACCTTC
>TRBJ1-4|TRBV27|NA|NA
CASSSQVGLGEKLFF
TGTGCCAGCAGTTCCCAGGTGGGGCTAGGAGAAAAACTGTTTTTT
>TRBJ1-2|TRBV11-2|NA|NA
CASSFNTGRGYTF
TGTGCCAGCAGCTTCAACACAGGGAGAGGCTACACCTTC
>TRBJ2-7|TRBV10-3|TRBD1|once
CAISPGQGITYEQYF
TGTGCCATCAGCCCTGGACAGGGTATAACCTACGAGCAGTACTTC
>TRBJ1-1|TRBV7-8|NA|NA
CASSLSENTEAFF
TGTGCCAGCAGCTTGTCCGAAAACACTGAAGCTTTCTTT
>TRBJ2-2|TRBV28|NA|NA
CASSSNIWDQGNTGELFF
TGTGCCAGCAGTTCAAATATCTGGGACCAGGGGAACACCGGGGAGCTGTTTTTT
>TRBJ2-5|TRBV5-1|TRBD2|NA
CASSPLAGAPGETQYF
TGCGCCAGCAGCCCATTAGCGGGAGCCCCAGGGGAGACCCAGTACTTC
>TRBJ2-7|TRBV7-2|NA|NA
CASSLGGKGSYEQYF
TGTGCCAGCAGCTTAGGTGGAAAGGGGAGCTACGAGCAGTACTTC
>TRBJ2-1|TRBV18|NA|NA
CASSPPSGARSEQFF
TGTGCCAGCTCACCACCGTCAGGGGCGCGTAGTGAGCAGTTCTTC
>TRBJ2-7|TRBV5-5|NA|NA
CASSLPDEYRTSSYEQYF
TGTGCCAGCAGCTTGCCGGACGAGTACCGAACTTCCTCCTACGAGCAGTACTTC
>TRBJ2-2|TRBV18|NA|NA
CASSPVRGSTGELFF
TGTGCCAGCTCACCAGTAAGGGGGAGCACCGGGGAGCTGTTTTTT
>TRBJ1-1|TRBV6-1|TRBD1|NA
CASSAGQGKNTEAFF
TGTGCCAGCAGTGCTGGACAGGGTAAGAACACTGAAGCTTTCTTT
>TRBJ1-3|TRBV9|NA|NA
CASSVEGGGSSGNTIYF
TGTGCCAGCAGCGTAGAAGGAGGCGGCAGCTCTGGAAACACCATATATTTT
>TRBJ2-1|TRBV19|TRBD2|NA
CASSYSGTSGRIHQFF
TGTGCCAGTAGTTATTCCGGGACTAGCGGGAGGATTCATCAGTTCTTC
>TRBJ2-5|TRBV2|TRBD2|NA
CASSERGETQYF
TGTGCCAGCAGTGAGCGGGGGGAGACCCAGTACTTC
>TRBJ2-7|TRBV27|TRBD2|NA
CASLSASGGTPYEQYF
TGTGCCAGCTTATCGGCTAGCGGGGGAACCCCCTACGAGCAGTACTTC
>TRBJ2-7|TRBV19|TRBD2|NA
CASSPTWRGSYEQYF
TGTGCCAGTAGTCCAACTTGGCGGGGGTCCTACGAGCAGTACTTC
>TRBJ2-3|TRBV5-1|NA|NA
CASSLAGVRTDTQYF
TGCGCCAGCAGCTTGGCCGGAGTACGCACAGATACGCAGTATTTT
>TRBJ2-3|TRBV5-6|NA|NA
CASSLGQTFLYF
TGTGCCAGCAGCTTGGGACAGACCTTTTTGTATTTT
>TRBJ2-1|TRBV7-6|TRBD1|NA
CASSLSPQGVGRNWFF
TGTGCCAGCAGCTTATCCCCACAGGGGGTGGGCCGCAATTGGTTCTTC
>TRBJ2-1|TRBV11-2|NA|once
CASSLRRVGYDEQFF
TGTGCCAGCAGCTTACGGAGGGTTGGTTACGATGAGCAGTTCTTC